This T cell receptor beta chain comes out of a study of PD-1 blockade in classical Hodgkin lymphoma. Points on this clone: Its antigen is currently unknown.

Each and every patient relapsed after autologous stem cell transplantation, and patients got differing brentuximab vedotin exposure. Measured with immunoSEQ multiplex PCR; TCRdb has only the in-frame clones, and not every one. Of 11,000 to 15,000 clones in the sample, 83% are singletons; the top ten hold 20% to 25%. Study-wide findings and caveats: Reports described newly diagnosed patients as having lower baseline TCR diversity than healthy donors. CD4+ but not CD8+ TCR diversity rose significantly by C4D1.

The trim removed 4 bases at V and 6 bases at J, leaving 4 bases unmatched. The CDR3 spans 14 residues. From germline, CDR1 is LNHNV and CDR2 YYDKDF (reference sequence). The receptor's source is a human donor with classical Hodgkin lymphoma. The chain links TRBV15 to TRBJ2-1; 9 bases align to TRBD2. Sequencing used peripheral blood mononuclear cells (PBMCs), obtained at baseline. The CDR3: CATSTRGGPNEQFF. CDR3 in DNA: TGTGCCACCAGCACGCGGGGGGGCCCCAATGAGCAGTTCTTC.